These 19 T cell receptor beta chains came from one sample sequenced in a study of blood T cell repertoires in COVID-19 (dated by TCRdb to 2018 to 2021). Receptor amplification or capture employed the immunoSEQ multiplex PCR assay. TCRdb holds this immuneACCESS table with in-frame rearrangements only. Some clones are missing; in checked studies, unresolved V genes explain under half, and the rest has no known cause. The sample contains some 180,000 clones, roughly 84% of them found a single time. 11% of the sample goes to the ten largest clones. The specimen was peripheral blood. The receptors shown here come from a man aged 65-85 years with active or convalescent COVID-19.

The chain's CDR3 is CASIAGFSTDTQYF. CDR3 DNA sequence: TGTGCCAGCATCGCGGGGTTTAGCACAGATACGCAGTATTTT. V usage is TRBV2 and J usage is TRBJ2-3; a weak D match, TRBD2 (6 bases). CDR3 size: 14 residues. Deletions cut 7 bases from V and 0 bases from J, with 11 bases between. Germline CDR1 and CDR2: SNHLY and FYNNEI.

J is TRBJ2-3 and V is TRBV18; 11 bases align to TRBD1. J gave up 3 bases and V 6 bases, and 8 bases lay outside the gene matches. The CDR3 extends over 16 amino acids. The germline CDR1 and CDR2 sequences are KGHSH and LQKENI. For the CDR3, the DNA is TGTGCCAGCTCGCACCCGGGACAGGGGGGAACAGATACGCAGTATTTT. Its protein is CASSHPGQGGTDTQYF.

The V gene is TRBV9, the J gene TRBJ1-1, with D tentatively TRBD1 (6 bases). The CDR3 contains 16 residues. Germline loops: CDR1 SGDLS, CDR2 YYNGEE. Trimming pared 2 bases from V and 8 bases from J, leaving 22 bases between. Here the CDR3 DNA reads TGTGCCAGCAGCGTGGGAGTAGGGGGTAGCGTGAGAGAAGCTTTCTTT. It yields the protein CASSVGVGGSVREAFF.

CDR3 in DNA: TGTGCCAGCAGTCAGCGGGACGCTTATAATCAGCCCCAGCATTTT. Protein: CASSQRDAYNQPQHF. The chain uses TRBV2 and TRBJ1-5, with a tentative D call TRBD1 (5 bases). The CDR3 consists of 15 residues. V dropped 5 bases and J dropped 4 bases, with 15 bases sitting between them. CDR1 is SNHLY, CDR2 FYNNEI, per germline.

The CDR3 loop reads CASSQDTDSGNTIYF. The CDR3 region has the DNA TGCGCCAGCAGCCAAGATACAGACTCTGGAAACACCATATATTTT. The rearrangement links TRBV4-3 to TRBJ1-3; no firm D call. CDR3 length: 15 residues. V was trimmed by 0 bases and J by 0 bases, leaving 6 bases between them. The germline gives CDR1 LGHNA, CDR2 YSLEER.

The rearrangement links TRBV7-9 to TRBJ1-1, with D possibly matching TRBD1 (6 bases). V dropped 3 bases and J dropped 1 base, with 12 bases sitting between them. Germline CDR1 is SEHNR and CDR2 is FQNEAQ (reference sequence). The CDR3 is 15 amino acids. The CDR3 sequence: CASSFQGSGNTEAFF. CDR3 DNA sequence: TGTGCCAGCAGCTTTCAGGGGTCCGGGAACACTGAAGCTTTCTTT.

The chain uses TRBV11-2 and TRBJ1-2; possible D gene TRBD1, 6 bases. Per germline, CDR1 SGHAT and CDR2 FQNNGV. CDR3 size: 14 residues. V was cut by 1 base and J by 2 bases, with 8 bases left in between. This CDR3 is CASSLARGNYGYTF. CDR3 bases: TGTGCCAGCAGCTTAGCCAGGGGAAACTATGGCTACACCTTC.

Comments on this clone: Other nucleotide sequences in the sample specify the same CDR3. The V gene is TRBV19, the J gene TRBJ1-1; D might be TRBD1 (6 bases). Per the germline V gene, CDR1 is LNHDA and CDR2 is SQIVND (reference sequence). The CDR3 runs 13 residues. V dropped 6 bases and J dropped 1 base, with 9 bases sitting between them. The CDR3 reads CASRDRGNTEAFF. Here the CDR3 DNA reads TGTGCCAGTAGGGACAGAGGGAACACTGAAGCTTTCTTT.

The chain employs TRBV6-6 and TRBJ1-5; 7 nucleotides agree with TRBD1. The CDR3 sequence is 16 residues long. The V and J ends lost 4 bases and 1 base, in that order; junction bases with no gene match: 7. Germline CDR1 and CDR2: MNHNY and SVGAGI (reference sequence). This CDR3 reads CASSSTRQGSNQPQHF. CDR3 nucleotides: TGTGCCAGCAGTTCAACTCGACAGGGAAGCAATCAGCCCCAGCATTTT.

CDR3 loop: CASNLGGKETQYF. The CDR3 coding sequence is TGCGCCAGCAACCTAGGGGGAAAAGAGACCCAGTACTTC. V usage is TRBV5-1 and J usage is TRBJ2-5, with D possibly being TRBD1 (6 bases). V lost 6 bases and J 3 bases, leaving 12 bases between the germline ends. This CDR3 is built from 13 residues. The V gene's germline CDR1 is SGHRS and CDR2 YFSETQ.

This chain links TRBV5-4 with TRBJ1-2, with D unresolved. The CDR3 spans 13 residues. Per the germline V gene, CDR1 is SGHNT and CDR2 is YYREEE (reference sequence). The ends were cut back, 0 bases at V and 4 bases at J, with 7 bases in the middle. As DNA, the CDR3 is TGTGCCAGCAGCTTGGCGGGAATCTATGGCTACACCTTC. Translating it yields CASSLAGIYGYTF.

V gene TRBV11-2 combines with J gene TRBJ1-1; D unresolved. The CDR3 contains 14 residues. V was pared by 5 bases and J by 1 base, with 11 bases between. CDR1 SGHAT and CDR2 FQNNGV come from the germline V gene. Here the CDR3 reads CASSRSPRNTEAFF. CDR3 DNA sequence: TGTGCCAGCAGCCGATCTCCGCGGAACACTGAAGCTTTCTTT. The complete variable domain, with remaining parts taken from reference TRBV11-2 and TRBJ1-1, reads EAGVAQSPRYKIIEKRQSVAFWCNPISGHATLYWYQQILGQGPKLLIQFQNNGVVDDSQLPKDRFSAERLKGVDSTLKIQPAKLEDSAVYLCASSRSPRNTEAFFGQGTRLTVV.

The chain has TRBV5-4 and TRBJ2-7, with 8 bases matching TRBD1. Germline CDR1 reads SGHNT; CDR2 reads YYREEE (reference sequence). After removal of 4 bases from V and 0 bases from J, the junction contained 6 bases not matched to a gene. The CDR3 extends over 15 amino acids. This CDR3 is CASSQWDRSSYEQYF. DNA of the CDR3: TGTGCCAGCAGCCAATGGGACAGGAGCTCCTACGAGCAGTACTTC.

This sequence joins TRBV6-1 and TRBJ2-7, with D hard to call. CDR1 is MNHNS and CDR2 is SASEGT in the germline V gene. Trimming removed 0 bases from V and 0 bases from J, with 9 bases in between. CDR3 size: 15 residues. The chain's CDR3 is CASSEAGVLSYEQYF. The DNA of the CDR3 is TGTGCCAGCAGTGAAGCCGGAGTCCTCTCCTACGAGCAGTACTTC.

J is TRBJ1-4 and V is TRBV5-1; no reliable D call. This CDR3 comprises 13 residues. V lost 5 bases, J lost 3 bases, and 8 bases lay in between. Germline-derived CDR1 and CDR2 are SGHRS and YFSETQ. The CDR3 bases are TGCGCCAGCAGGTCCCGGGCTAATGAAAAACTGTTTTTT. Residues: CASRSRANEKLFF.

DNA for the CDR3: TGTGCCAGCAGCTTTCACCCGACAGGGTTCCGATCTTCTAACTATGGCTACACCTTC. Translated: CASSFHPTGFRSSNYGYTF. The J gene is TRBJ1-2, the V gene TRBV7-2, with 7 positions matching TRBD1. This CDR3 has 19 amino acids. With V trimmed by 3 bases and J by 0 bases, 16 bases remained unmatched. Germline assignment: CDR1 SGHTA and CDR2 FQGNSA.

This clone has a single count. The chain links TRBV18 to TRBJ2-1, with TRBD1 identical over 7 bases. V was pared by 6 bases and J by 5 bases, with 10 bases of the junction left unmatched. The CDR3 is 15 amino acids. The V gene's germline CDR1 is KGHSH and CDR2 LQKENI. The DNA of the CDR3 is TGTGCCAGCTCGCGTGACAGGGTTTCCGACAATGAGCAGTTCTTC. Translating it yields CASSRDRVSDNEQFF.

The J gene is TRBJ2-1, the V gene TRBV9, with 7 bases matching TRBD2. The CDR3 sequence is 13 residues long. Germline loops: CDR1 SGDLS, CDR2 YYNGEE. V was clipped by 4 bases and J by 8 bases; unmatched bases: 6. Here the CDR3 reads CASSRRGEDEQFF. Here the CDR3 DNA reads TGTGCCAGCAGCCGCCGGGGGGAGGATGAGCAGTTCTTC.

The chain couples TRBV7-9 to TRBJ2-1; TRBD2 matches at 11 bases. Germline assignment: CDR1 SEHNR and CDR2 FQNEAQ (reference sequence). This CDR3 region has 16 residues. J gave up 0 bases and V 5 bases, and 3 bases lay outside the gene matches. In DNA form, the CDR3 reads TGTGCCAGCAGCGTACTAGCGGGGGCCTCCTACAATGAGCAGTTCTTC. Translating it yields CASSVLAGASYNEQFF.